Sequencing of this T cell receptor beta chain was carried out in a study of cytomegalovirus exposure and HLA in healthy donors. Study information: Later analysis reported that the 110 or so validation repertoires shared the platform of the approximately 670 first-cohort repertoires. Study-level results: Both high specificity and high sensitivity reportedly marked the classifier's diagnosis of cytomegalovirus status. Specificity for CMV antigens was confirmed in vitro for a few of the CMV-associated chains. The authors listed 150 to 200 TCR beta chains as cytomegalovirus-associated.

The table came from immunoSEQ multiplex PCR; TCRdb's copy has only in-frame clones and leaves some out. The sample yields roughly 330,000 clones, around 90% seen once. The CDR3 is 14 residues long. Germline loops: CDR1 SEHNR, CDR2 FQNEAQ (reference sequence). V was cut by 1 base and J by 4 bases, with 8 bases left in between. Worth noting for this clone: What it binds is not known.

This sequence originates from a woman aged 25 to 45 in good health and CMV-seropositive. This chain uses TRBV7-9 with TRBJ1-5; weak D call: TRBD1 (6 bases). Sequenced input: PBMCs. This CDR3 reads CASSLDTGNQPQHF. The CDR3 nucleotides are TGTGCCAGCAGCTTAGACACAGGGAATCAGCCCCAGCATTTT. Looking up the rest from reference TRBV7-9 and TRBJ1-5 gives the full variable domain: DTGVSQNPRHKITKRGQNVTFRCDPISEHNRLYWYRQTLGQGPEFLTYFQNEAQLEKSRLLSDRFSAERPKGSFSTLEIQRTEQGDSAMYLCASSLDTGNQPQHFGDGTRLSIL.